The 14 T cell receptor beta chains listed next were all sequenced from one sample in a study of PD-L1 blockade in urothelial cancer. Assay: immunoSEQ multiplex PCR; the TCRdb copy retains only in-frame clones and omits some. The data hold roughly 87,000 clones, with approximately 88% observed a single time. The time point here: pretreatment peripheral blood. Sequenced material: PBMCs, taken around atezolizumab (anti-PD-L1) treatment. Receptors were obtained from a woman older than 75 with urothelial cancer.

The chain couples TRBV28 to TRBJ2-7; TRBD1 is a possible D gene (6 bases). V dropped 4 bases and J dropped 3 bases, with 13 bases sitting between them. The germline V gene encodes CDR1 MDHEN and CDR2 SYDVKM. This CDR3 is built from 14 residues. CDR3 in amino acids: CASSWGQGGYEQYF. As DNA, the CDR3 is TGTGCCAGCAGTTGGGGGCAGGGCGGCTACGAGCAGTACTTC.

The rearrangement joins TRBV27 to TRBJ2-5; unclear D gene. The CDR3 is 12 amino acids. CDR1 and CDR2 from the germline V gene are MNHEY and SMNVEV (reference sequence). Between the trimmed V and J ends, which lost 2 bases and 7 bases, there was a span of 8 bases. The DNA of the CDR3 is TGTGCCAGCAGTTTAGGTAGAGGGACCCAGTACTTC. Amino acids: CASSLGRGTQYF.

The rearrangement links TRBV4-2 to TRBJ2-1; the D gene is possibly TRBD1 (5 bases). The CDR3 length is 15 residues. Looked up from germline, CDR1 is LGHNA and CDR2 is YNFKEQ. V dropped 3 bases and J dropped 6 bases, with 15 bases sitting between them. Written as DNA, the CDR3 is TGTGCCAGCAGCCACTCCGACAGATCGACCAATGAGCAGTTCTTC. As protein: CASSHSDRSTNEQFF.

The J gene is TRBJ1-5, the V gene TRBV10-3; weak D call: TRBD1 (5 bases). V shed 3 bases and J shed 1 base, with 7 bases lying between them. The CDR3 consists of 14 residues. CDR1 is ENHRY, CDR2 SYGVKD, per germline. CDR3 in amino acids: CAISEYRSNQPQHF. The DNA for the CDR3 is TGTGCCATCAGTGAATACAGGAGCAATCAGCCCCAGCATTTT.

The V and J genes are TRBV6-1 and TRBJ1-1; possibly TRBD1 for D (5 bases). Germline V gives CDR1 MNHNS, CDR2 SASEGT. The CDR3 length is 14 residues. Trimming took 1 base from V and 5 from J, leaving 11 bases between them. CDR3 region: CASSEVAGVTEAFF. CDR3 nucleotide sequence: TGTGCCAGCAGTGAAGTGGCGGGGGTGACTGAAGCTTTCTTT.

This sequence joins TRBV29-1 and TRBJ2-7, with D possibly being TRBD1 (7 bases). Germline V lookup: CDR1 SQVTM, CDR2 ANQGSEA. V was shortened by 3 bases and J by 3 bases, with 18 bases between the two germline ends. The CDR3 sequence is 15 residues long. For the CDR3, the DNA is TGCAGCGTTGAGTCGGCGGCAGGGGGACTCTACGAGCAGTACTTC. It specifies CSVESAAGGLYEQYF.

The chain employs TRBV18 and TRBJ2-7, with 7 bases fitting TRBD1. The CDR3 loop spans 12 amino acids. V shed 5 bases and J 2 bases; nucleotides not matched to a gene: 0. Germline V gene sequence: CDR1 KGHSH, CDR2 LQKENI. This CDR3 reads CASSGTAYEQYF. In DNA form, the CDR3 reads TGTGCCAGCTCAGGGACAGCCTACGAGCAGTACTTC. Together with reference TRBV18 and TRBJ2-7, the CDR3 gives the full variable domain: NAGVMQNPRHLVRRRGQEARLRCSPMKGHSHVYWYRQLPEEGLKFMVYLQKENIIDESGMPKERFSAEFPKEGPSILRIQQVVRGDSAAYFCASSGTAYEQYFGPGTRLTVT.

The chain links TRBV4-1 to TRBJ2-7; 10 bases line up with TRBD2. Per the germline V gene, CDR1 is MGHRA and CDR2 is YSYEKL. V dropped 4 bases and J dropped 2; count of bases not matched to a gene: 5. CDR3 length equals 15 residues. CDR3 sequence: CASSLTGTSAYEQYF. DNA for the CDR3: TGCGCCAGCAGCCTTACCGGGACTAGCGCCTACGAGCAGTACTTC.

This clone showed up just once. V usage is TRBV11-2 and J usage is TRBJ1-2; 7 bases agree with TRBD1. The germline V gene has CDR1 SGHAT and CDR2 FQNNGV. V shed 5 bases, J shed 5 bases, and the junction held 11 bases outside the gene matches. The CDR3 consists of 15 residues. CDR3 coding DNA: TGTGCCAGCAGCCGCCGCGGGACAGACCAGTATGGCTACACCTTC. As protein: CASSRRGTDQYGYTF.

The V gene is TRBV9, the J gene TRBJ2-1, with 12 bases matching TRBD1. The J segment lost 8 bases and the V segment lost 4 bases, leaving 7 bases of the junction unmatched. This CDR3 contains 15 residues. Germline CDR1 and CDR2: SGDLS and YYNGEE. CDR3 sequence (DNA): TGTGCCAGCAGCCTAGGGACAGGGGGCTTGGATGAGCAGTTCTTC. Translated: CASSLGTGGLDEQFF.

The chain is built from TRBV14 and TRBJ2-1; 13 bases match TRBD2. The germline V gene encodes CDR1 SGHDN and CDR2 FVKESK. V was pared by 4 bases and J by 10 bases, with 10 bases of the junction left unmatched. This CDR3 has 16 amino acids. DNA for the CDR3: TGTGCCAGCAGCCCCGGGCGGACTAGCGGGAGAGGAGAGCAGTTCTTC. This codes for CASSPGRTSGRGEQFF. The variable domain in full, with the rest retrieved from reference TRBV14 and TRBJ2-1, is EAGVTQFPSHSVIEKGQTVTLRCDPISGHDNLYWYRRVMGKEIKFLLHFVKESKQDESGMPNNRFLAERTGGTYSTLKVQPAELEDSGVYFCASSPGRTSGRGEQFFGPGTRLTVL.

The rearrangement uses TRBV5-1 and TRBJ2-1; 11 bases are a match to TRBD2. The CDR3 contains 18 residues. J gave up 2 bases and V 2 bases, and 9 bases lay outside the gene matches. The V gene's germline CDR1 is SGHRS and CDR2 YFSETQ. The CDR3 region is CASSLFRLAGRPYNEQFF. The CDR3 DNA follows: TGCGCCAGCAGCTTATTTCGACTAGCGGGACGACCCTACAATGAGCAGTTCTTC.

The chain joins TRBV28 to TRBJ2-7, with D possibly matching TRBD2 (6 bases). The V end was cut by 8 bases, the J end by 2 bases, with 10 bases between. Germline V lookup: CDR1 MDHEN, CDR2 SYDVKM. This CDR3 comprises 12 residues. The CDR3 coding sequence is TGTGCCAGCCAAGGAGGGACCTACGAGCAGTACTTC. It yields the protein CASQGGTYEQYF. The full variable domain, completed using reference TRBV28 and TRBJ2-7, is DVKVTQSSRYLVKRTGEKVFLECVQDMDHENMFWYRQDPGLGLRLIYFSYDVKMKEKGDIPEGYSVSREKKERFSLILESASTNQTSMYLCASQGGTYEQYFGPGTRLTVT.

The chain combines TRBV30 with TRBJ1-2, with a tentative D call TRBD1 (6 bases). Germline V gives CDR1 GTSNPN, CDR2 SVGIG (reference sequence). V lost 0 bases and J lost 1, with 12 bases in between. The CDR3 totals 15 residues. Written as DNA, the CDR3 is TGTGCCTGGAGTGTAGGCAGGGGACATAACTATGGCTACACCTTC. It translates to CAWSVGRGHNYGYTF.